The present entry profiles one TCR beta chain with its context. The data were obtained in a study of shared clonotypes between healthy human individuals. V lost 3 bases and J lost 2; bases outside the gene matches: 7. This CDR3 region has 16 residues. Germline CDR1 and CDR2: LNHDA and SQIVND (reference sequence). This table comes from immunoSEQ multiplex PCR, and its TCRdb copy is limited to in-frame clones, with some not included. This table has about 490,000 clones, roughly 80% appearing once. The TCR was taken from a woman aged 40 to 49 in good health. Some clones in this sample may be carry-over from other donors' samples. The rearrangement uses TRBV19 and TRBJ1-3, with 7 bases identical to TRBD1. Input material: PBMCs. The CDR3 sequence is CASSMYSTGPGNTIYF. Written as DNA, the CDR3 is TGTGCCAGTAGTATGTACTCGACAGGGCCTGGAAACACCATATATTTT.